This TCR beta chain was sequenced in a study of CD8+CD57+ T cells in acquired aplastic anemia. Study at large: Healthy-donor CD4+ cells averaged roughly 9.8 million reads.

A note on this clonotype: Its antigen remains unknown.

TCR beta VDJ and CDR3 were profiled, and genomic DNA was the template. MiXCR, run by TCRdb on the reads, gives a single entry per CDR3 protein. The sample consists of roughly 160,000 distinct CDR3 sequences, 60% to 70% of them appearing once. Trimming left V 5 bases short and J 5 bases short, with 10 bases between. CDR3 size: 13 residues. Looked up from germline, CDR1 is SGHVS and CDR2 is FQNEAQ. Study results and limitations: Common to patients and controls were roughly 30 CD8+ CDR3 sequences.

The rearrangement links TRBV7-8 to TRBJ2-1; D not resolved. Sequenced sample: sorted CD4+, CD8+, or CD8+CD57+ T cells (not recorded which) from PBMCs. This sequence originates from a human donor in good health. CDR3 loop: CASSVDWDNEQFF. The DNA of the CDR3 is TGTGCCAGCAGCGTTGACTGGGACAATGAGCAGTTCTTC.